Each of the 16 T cell receptor beta chains below was sequenced from the same sample in a study of metastatic and nonmetastatic thyroid tumors. TCRdb reanalyzed the PCR reads via MiXCR. The table lists roughly 13,000 clones, under 25% of them singletons, with about 8% in the top ten. Not a single patient had been given any form of treatment at any point before undergoing thyroid surgery. The sample taken for sequencing was blood. These receptor sequences come from a female donor with papillary thyroid cancer or a benign thyroid nodule (not recorded which). Some clones in this sample may be carry-over from other donors' samples.

In this sample, this clone turned up many times. This chain joins TRBV5-6 and TRBJ2-7; possibly TRBD1 for D (5 bases). The germline V and J ends were trimmed by 1 base and 3 bases, with 14 bases remaining between them. Germline CDR1 is SGHDT and CDR2 is YYEEEE. The CDR3 length is 15 residues. CDR3 DNA: TGTGCCAGCAGCTTGTTAGGAGCACAGGACTACGAGCAGTACTTC. Its protein product is CASSLLGAQDYEQYF.

There are many counts of this clone. This chain links TRBV5-1 with TRBJ1-1; possible D gene TRBD1, 5 bases. Trimming shortened V by 10 bases and J by 8 bases, and 18 bases separated the two germline ends. Germline lookup yields CDR1 SGHRS and CDR2 YFSETQ. The CDR3 sequence is 12 residues long. The CDR3 region is CAPTSWGSEAFF. In DNA form, the CDR3 reads TGCGCCCCTACTTCCTGGGGGTCCGAAGCTTTCTTT.

This clone has only a few counts. The chain couples TRBV11-2 to TRBJ2-5; no firm D call. V shed 5 bases and J shed 2 bases, with 3 bases lying between them. The CDR3 consists of 11 residues. The germline gives CDR1 SGHAT, CDR2 FQNNGV. CDR3 sequence (DNA): TGTGCCAGCAGCCCTCAAGAGACCCAGTACTTC. Translation: CASSPQETQYF.

This clone was detected ten times or more. This chain connects TRBV11-3 to TRBJ2-1; TRBD2 is a possible D gene (6 bases). The CDR3 spans 12 residues. Trimming cost V 3 bases and J 6 bases, with 6 bases left between them. CDR1 and CDR2 (germline): SGHNT, YENEEA. The CDR3 nucleotides read TGTGCCAGCAGCTTGACTAGCAATGAGCAGTTCTTC. It codes for CASSLTSNEQFF.

Ten or more counts support this clone. The J gene is TRBJ2-4, the V gene TRBV7-6, with TRBD2 matching over 7 bases. With 5 bases clipped from V and 0 bases from J, the junction kept 7 bases outside the gene matches. This CDR3 contains 16 residues. From germline, CDR1 is SGHVS and CDR2 FNYEAQ. The DNA of the CDR3 is TGTGCCAGCAGCCCCTCAGCGGGACTAGCCAAAAACATTCAGTACTTC. This translates into CASSPSAGLAKNIQYF.

The chain links TRBV7-3 to TRBJ2-7, with a weak D call TRBD2 (5 bases). V was trimmed by 11 bases and J by 0 bases, leaving 20 bases between them. From germline, CDR1 is SGHTA and CDR2 FQGTGA. The CDR3 covers 15 residues. CDR3 DNA sequence: TGTGCCTACCTCTTCGGGGTGAGTAGCTCCTACGAGCAGTACTTC. Translation: CAYLFGVSSSYEQYF.

The sample holds many counts of this clone. The chain links TRBV9 to TRBJ1-3; weak D call: TRBD1 (5 bases). The germline V and J ends were trimmed by 3 bases and 0 bases, with 16 bases remaining between them. The CDR3 loop spans 17 amino acids. Germline loops: CDR1 SGDLS, CDR2 YYNGEE. CDR3 DNA: TGTGCCAGCAGCGGCGGCTTTAACAGGCACTCTGGAAACACCATATATTTT. This encodes CASSGGFNRHSGNTIYF.

This clone was found many times. The rearrangement joins TRBV20-1 to TRBJ1-1; perhaps TRBD1 as D (5 bases). Trimming left V 1 base short and J 5 bases short, with 14 bases between. The germline V gene encodes CDR1 DFQATT and CDR2 SNEGSKA (reference sequence). This CDR3 is 14 amino acids long. The DNA of the CDR3 is TGCAGTGCTAGAGGTCGGGGGATCGGGACTGAAGCTTTCTTT. Its translation is CSARGRGIGTEAFF.

This clone is labeled medium-sized. The chain recombines TRBV2 with TRBJ1-5; TRBD1 is a possible D gene (6 bases). This CDR3 contains 14 residues. Per the germline V gene, CDR1 is SNHLY and CDR2 is FYNNEI. Trimming pared 7 bases from V and 5 bases from J, leaving 15 bases between. The DNA for the CDR3 is TGTGCCAGCAAGCAACAGGGTGAGGATCAGCCCCAGCATTTT. Amino acids: CASKQQGEDQPQHF.

Worth noting for this clone: The junction departs from germline at one end; a sequencing error may be responsible. The chain combines TRBV12-3 or TRBV12-4 with TRBJ1-2; D may be TRBD1 (6 bases). The CDR3 extends over 12 amino acids. The CDR3 nucleotides are TGTGCCAGCAGTCACAGGGTCTATTGCTACACCTTC. Protein sequence: CASSHRVYCYTF.

At least ten counts were recorded for this clone. This chain uses TRBV7-2 with TRBJ2-5; 7 positions match TRBD2. V lost 4 bases, J lost 4 bases, and 9 bases stayed unmatched. CDR3 size: 15 residues. Germline V gives CDR1 SGHTA, CDR2 FQGNSA. CDR3 in DNA: TGTGCCAGCAGCTCCACAGGTTCTAGCGGAGAGACCCAGTACTTC. Amino acid sequence: CASSSTGSSGETQYF.

This clone was detected only a few times. The rearrangement links TRBV6-1 to TRBJ1-2, with a possible D match to TRBD1 (6 bases). In germline, CDR1 is MNHNS, CDR2 SASEGT. Between the trimmed V and J ends, which lost 1 base and 3 bases, there was a span of 12 bases. The length of the CDR3 is 15 residues. The CDR3 loop reads CASSEDNRVHYGYTF. CDR3 nucleotide sequence: TGTGCCAGCAGTGAAGACAACAGGGTTCACTATGGCTACACCTTC.

Ten or more counts support this clone. The chain combines TRBV20-1 with TRBJ2-3; 7 nucleotides align to TRBD2. The length of the CDR3 is 12 residues. Germline V gives CDR1 DFQATT, CDR2 SNEGSKA (reference sequence). V dropped 3 bases and J dropped 11; count of bases not matched to a gene: 8. The CDR3 sequence: CSASLGGGGQYF. Here the CDR3 DNA reads TGCAGTGCTAGTCTTGGCGGGGGAGGGCAGTATTTT.

This chain uses TRBV15 with TRBJ1-5; no reliable D call. Germline CDR1 LNHNV, CDR2 YYDKDF (reference sequence). The V and J ends lost 0 bases and 4 bases respectively, with 1 base between them. The CDR3 covers 12 residues. The CDR3, as DNA: TGTGCCACCAGCAGAGATAATCAGCCCCAGCATTTT. It yields the protein CATSRDNQPQHF.

The DNA for the CDR3 is TGTGCCAGCAGCTCTGGCGGGATATGGTACGAGCAGTACTTC. The encoded protein is CASSSGGIWYEQYF. The chain recombines TRBV7-2 with TRBJ2-7; tentative D call: TRBD2 (6 bases). The CDR3 contains 14 residues. CDR1 is SGHTA and CDR2 is FQGNSA in the germline V gene. Trimming pared 4 bases from V and 4 bases from J, leaving 14 bases between.

This clone is medium-sized by share. The rearrangement uses TRBV6-1 and TRBJ2-5, with 11 positions matching TRBD2. The CDR3 has 15 amino acids. In germline, CDR1 is MNHNS, CDR2 SASEGT. V shed 4 bases, J shed 1 base, and the junction held 2 bases outside the gene matches. Here the CDR3 DNA reads TGTGCCAGCAGTGTTCTAGCGGGAGGCCAAGAGACCCAGTACTTC. As protein: CASSVLAGGQETQYF.